This T cell receptor (beta chain) is drawn from a study of blood T cell repertoires in COVID-19. Study context: T cells, B-cell-depleted T cells, or PBMCs supplied cDNA or gDNA.

Germline V gene lookup returns CDR1 SGHVS and CDR2 FQNEAQ. This CDR3 is built from 14 residues. Trimming at V came to 1 base and at J to 7 bases, leaving 6 bases not matched to a gene. Profiling relied on immunoSEQ multiplex PCR, and the TCRdb table lists in-frame clones only, not all of them. This sample yields 170,000 or so clones, of which about four fifths are seen a single time; roughly 13% belongs to the top ten. The chain recombines TRBV7-8 with TRBJ1-1; 7 positions agree with TRBD1. The TCR originated in a man aged 18 to 35 with active or convalescent COVID-19. Sequencing input: peripheral blood. The CDR3 spells CASSLGQGKYEAFF. The CDR3 bases are TGTGCCAGCAGCTTAGGACAGGGAAAATATGAAGCTTTCTTT. The entire variable domain, with the rest obtained from reference TRBV7-8 and TRBJ1-1, is as follows: GAGVSQSPRYKVAKRGQDVALRCDPISGHVSLFWYQQALGQGPEFLTYFQNEAQLDKSGLPSDRFFAERPEGSVSTLKIQRTQQEDSAVYLCASSLGQGKYEAFFGQGTRLTVV.